This T cell receptor beta chain was retrieved from a study of early T cells in non-severe SARS-CoV-2 infection. Individual cDNA molecules received unique molecular identifiers. MiXCR was run by TCRdb on the 5' RACE reads, yielding one entry per CDR3 protein. The sample has some 45,000 distinct CDR3 sequences, roughly 7.3% seen once. The V gene's germline CDR1 is SEHNR and CDR2 FQNEAQ (reference sequence). With V trimmed by 4 bases and J by 6 bases, 5 bases remained unmatched. This CDR3 region has 14 residues. Whole-study results and caveats: Anti-spike CD8 responses were favored by VDJdb matching, which missed private and CD4 specificities.

For this clonotype: The antigen remains unidentified.

The origin of this receptor is an adult who was a healthcare worker with PCR-confirmed SARS-CoV-2 infection or an uninfected control (not recorded which). V gene TRBV7-9 combines with J gene TRBJ1-2, with 10 bases identical to TRBD1. The sequenced sample consisted of whole blood. CDR3: CASSSTDRGHGYTF. The DNA of the CDR3 is TGTGCCAGCAGCTCCACCGACAGGGGGCATGGCTACACCTTC.